This TCR beta chain was captured by sequencing in a study of T-cell memory formation after mild COVID-19. The wider study: There were largely donor-specific TCR clusters.

Germline V gene sequence: CDR1 SEHNR, CDR2 FQNEAQ (reference sequence). There are 15 residues in the CDR3. Trimming pared 5 bases from V and 9 bases from J, leaving 22 bases between. Of note for this clonotype: Its antigen is not identified.

Researchers used 5'RACE with constant-segment primers to make TCR alpha and TCR beta cDNA libraries that carry sample barcodes and UMIs. TCRdb redid the calling of the 5' RACE reads with MiXCR, one entry per CDR3 protein. Of roughly 89,000 distinct CDR3 sequences listed, about 13% are singletons. Findings and caveats of the study: That cross-reactive memory joined was suggested by some responding clones appearing in pre-infection memory. Clones shrinking between day 15 and 85 showed a balanced CD4/CD8 split, and those that grew later tilted toward CD4+.

The chain links TRBV7-9 to TRBJ2-5; weak D call: TRBD2 (6 bases). The sequencing sample was made of PBMCs or a T cell subset sorted from them (not recorded which). The receptor was derived from an adult woman who had mild COVID-19 (a few samples of this study predate the infection). Cell type and time point are not known. The CDR3 here is CASSPTSGEDEAQYF. The CDR3 region has the DNA TGTGCCAGCAGCCCAACCTCCGGGGAGGATGAGGCCCAGTACTTC.